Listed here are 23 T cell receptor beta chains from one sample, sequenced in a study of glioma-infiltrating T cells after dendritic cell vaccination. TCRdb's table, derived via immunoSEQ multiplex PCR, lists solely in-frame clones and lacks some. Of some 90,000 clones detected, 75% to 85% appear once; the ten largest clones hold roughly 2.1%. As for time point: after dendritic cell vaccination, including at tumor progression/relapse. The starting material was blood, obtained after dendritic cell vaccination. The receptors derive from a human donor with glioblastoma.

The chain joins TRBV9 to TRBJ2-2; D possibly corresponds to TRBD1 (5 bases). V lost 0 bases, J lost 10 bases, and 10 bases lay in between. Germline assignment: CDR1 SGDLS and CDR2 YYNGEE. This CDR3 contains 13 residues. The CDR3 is CASSVGTREELFF. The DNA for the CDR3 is TGTGCCAGCAGCGTAGGAACCAGGGAGGAGCTGTTTTTT. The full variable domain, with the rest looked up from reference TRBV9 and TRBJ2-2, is DSGVTQTPKHLITATGQRVTLRCSPRSGDLSVYWYQQSLDQGLQFLIQYYNGEERAKGNILERFSAQQFPDLHSELNLSSLELGDSALYFCASSVGTREELFFGEGSRLTVL.

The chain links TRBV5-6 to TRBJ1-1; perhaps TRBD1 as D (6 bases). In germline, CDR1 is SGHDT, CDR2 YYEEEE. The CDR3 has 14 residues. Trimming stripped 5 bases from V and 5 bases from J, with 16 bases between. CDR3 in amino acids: CASRGQAGITEAFF. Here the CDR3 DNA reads TGTGCCAGCAGGGGACAAGCAGGGATAACTGAAGCTTTCTTT.

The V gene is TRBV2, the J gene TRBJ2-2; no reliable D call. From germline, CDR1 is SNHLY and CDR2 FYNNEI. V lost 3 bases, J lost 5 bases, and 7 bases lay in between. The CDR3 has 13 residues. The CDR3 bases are TGTGCCAGCAGTGACCCCACAACCGGGGAGCTGTTTTTT. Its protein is CASSDPTTGELFF.

The CDR3: CASSYSVPRGPPEAFF. The CDR3 DNA reads as TGTGCCAGCAGTTACTCTGTGCCCCGGGGTCCCCCTGAAGCTTTCTTT. The rearrangement joins TRBV6-5 to TRBJ1-1; no reliable D call. Trimming left V 0 bases short and J 6 bases short, with 17 bases between. Germline lookup yields CDR1 MNHEY and CDR2 SVGAGI. The CDR3 extends over 16 amino acids.

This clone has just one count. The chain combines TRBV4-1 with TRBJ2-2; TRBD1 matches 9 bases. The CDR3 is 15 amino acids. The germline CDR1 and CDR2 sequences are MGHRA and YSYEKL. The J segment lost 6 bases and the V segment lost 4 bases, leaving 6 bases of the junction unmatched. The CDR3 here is CASSRLGQGAGELFF. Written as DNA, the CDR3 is TGCGCCAGCAGCCGCTTGGGACAGGGCGCCGGGGAGCTGTTTTTT.

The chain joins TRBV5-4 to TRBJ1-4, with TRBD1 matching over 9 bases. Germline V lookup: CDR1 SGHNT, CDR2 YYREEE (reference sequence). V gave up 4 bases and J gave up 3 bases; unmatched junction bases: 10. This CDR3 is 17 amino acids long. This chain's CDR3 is CASSPGQGSGANEKLFF. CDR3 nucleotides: TGTGCCAGCAGCCCGGGACAGGGTTCAGGAGCTAATGAAAAACTGTTTTTT.

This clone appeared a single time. CDR3 DNA: TGTGCCAGCAGTCAACGGGGAGGCGATAATTCACCCCTCCACTTT. It translates to CASSQRGGDNSPLHF. The chain combines TRBV6-5 with TRBJ1-6; D not resolved. The V gene's germline CDR1 is MNHEY and CDR2 SVGAGI. V lost 5 bases, J lost 5 bases, and 13 bases lay in between. This CDR3 has 15 residues.

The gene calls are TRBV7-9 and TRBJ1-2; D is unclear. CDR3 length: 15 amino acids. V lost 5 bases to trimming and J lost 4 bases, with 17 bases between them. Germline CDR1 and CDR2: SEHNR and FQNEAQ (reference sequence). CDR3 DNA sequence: TGTGCCAGCAGCCCAGAAGCCAGTAGCGGCTATGGCTACACCTTC. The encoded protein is CASSPEASSGYGYTF.

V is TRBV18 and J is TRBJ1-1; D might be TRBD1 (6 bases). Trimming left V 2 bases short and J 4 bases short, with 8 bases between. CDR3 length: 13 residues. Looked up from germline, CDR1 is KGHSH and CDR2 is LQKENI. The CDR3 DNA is TGTGCCAGCTCACCATACAGGGCCACTGAAGCTTTCTTT. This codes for CASSPYRATEAFF.

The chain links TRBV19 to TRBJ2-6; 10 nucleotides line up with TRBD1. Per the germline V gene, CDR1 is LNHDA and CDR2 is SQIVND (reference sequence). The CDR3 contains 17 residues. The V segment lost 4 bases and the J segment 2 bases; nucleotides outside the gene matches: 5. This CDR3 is CASSKAGTGAGANVLTF. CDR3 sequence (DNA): TGTGCCAGTAGTAAGGCGGGGACAGGGGCTGGGGCCAACGTCCTGACTTTC.

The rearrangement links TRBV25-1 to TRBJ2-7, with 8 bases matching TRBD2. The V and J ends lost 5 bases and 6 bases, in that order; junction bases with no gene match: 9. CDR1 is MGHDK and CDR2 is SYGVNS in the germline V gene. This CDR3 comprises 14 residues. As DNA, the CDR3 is TGTGCCAGCAGTCCGGCGGGAGGAGGCGGCGAGCAGTACGTC. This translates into CASSPAGGGGEQYV.

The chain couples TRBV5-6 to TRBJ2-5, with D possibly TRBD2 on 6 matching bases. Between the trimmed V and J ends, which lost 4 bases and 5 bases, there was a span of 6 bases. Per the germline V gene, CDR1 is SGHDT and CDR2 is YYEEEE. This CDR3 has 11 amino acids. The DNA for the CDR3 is TGTGCCAGCAGCCGGGGGGAGACCCAGTACTTC. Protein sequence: CASSRGETQYF.

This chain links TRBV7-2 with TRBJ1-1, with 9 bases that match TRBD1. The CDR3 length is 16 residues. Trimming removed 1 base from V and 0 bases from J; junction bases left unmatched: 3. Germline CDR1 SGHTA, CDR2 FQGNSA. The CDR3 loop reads CASSLGGQGMNTEAFF. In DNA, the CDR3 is TGTGCCAGCAGCTTAGGGGGACAGGGAATGAACACTGAAGCTTTCTTT.

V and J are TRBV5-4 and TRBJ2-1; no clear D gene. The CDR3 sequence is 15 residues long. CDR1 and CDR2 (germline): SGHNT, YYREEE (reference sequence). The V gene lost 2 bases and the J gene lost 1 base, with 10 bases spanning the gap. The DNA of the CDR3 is TGTGCCAGCAGCTTAAGTGGCCAGTCCTACAATGAGCAGTTCTTC. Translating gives CASSLSGQSYNEQFF.

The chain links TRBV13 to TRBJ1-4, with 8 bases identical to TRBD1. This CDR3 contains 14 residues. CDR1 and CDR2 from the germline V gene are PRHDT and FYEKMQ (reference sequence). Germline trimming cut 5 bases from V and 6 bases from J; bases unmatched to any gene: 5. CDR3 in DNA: TGTGCCAGCAGCCAGGACAGGGTGGATGAAAAACTGTTTTTT. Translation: CASSQDRVDEKLFF.

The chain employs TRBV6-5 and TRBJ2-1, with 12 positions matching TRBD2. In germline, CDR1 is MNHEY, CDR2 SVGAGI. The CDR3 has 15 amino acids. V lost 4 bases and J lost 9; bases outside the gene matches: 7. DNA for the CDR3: TGTGCCAGCAGTTCCCCTAGCGGGGGGGGATTTGAGCAGTTCTTC. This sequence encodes CASSSPSGGGFEQFF.

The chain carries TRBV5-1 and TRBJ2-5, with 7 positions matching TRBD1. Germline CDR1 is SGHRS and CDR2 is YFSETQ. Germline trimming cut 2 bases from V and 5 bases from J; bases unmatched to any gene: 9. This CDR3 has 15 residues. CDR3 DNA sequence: TGCGCCAGCAGCTTACCACAGGGGCTCCGGGAGACCCAGTACTTC. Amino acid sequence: CASSLPQGLRETQYF.

The DNA of the CDR3 is TGTGCCAGTATGAACTTCAACGGACAGTCTGAAGCTTTCTTT. This encodes CASMNFNGQSEAFF. The rearrangement links TRBV19 to TRBJ1-1; D possibly corresponds to TRBD1 (6 bases). This CDR3 comprises 14 residues. The ends were cut back, 7 bases at V and 6 bases at J, with 18 bases in the middle. Germline V gene data show CDR1 as LNHDA and CDR2 as SQIVND (reference sequence).

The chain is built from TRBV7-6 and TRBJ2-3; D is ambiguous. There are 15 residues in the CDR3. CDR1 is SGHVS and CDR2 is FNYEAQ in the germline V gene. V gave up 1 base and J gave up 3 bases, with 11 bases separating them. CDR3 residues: CASSLGGVITDTQYF. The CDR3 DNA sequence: TGTGCCAGCAGCTTAGGCGGTGTAATAACAGATACGCAGTATTTT. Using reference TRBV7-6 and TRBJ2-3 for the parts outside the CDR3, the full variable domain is GAGVSQSPRYKVTKRGQDVALRCDPISGHVSLYWYRQALGQGPEFLTYFNYEAQQDKSGLPNDRFSAERPEGSISTLTIQRTEQRDSAMYRCASSLGGVITDTQYFGPGTRLTVL.

CDR3 sequence: CAHAQANTEAFF. The DNA of the CDR3 is TGTGCCCACGCCCAGGCGAACACTGAAGCTTTCTTT. The chain uses TRBV2 and TRBJ1-1; no clear D. V dropped 11 bases and J dropped 1 base, with 11 bases sitting between them. CDR3 length equals 12 residues. Germline CDR1 SNHLY, CDR2 FYNNEI. Together with reference TRBV2 and TRBJ1-1, the CDR3 gives the full variable domain: EPEVTQTPSHQVTQMGQEVILRCVPISNHLYFYWYRQILGQKVEFLVSFYNNEISEKSEIFDDQFSVERPDGSNFTLKIRSTKLEDSAMYFCAHAQANTEAFFGQGTRLTVV.

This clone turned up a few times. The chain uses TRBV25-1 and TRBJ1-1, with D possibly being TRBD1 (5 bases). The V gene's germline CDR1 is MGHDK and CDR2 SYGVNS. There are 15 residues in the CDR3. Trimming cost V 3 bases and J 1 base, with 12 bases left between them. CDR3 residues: CASSDSSTANTEAFF. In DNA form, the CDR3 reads TGTGCCAGCAGTGACTCCTCGACAGCGAACACTGAAGCTTTCTTT.

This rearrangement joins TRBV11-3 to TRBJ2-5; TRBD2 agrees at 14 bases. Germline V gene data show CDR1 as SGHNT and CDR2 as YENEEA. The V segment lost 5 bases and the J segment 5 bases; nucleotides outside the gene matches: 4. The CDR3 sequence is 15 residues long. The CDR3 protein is CASSRTSGGWETQYF. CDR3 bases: TGTGCCAGCAGCCGGACTAGCGGGGGGTGGGAGACCCAGTACTTC.

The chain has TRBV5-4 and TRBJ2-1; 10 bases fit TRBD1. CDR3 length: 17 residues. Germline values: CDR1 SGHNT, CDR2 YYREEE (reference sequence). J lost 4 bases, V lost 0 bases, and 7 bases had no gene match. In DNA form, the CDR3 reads TGTGCCAGCAGCTTGGATCCGACAGGGGGCGGATACAATGAGCAGTTCTTC. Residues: CASSLDPTGGGYNEQFF.